A single T cell receptor beta chain is shown here with its context. Its target is not known. The sample originates from a study of cytomegalovirus exposure and HLA in healthy donors. Use of 60 Vbeta and 13 Jbeta primers characterized the PCR. Sequencing used immunoSEQ multiplex PCR; TCRdb keeps in-frame clones, though not all of them. In the table there are around 180,000 clones, over 60% of which are singletons. Study-level findings and limits: Across all donors, roughly uniform sequencing depth was an assumption of the presence/absence analyses. TCR beta V- and J-gene trimming was later associated with a missense DCLRE1C variant. Highest at DRB1 and lowest at HLA-C, TCR association rates differed among HLA loci in a later analysis.

CDR1 SNHLY and CDR2 FYNNEI come from the germline V gene. CDR3 length equals 15 residues. Losses at the gene ends were 8 bases for V and 3 bases for J; bases not matched to a gene: 11. This clonotype originated in a man in his forties in good health and CMV-seronegative. Sample: PBMCs. This rearrangement joins TRBV2 to TRBJ2-3, with 7 bases fitting TRBD1. The CDR3 reads CASCLWDRSTDTQYF. The CDR3 nucleotides read TGTGCCAGCTGTCTTTGGGACAGATCTACAGATACGCAGTATTTT.